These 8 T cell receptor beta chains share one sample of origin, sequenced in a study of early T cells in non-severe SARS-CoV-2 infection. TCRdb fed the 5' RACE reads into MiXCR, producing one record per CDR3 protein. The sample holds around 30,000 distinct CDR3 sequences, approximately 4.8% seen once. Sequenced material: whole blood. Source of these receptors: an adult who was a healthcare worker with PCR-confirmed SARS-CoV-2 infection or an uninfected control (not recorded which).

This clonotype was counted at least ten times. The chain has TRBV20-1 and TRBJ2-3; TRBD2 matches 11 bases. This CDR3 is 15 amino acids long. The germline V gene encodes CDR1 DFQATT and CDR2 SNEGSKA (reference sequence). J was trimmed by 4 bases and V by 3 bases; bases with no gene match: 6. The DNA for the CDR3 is TGCAGTGCTAGGATTAGCGGGAGGGTAGCAGATACGCAGTATTTT. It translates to CSARISGRVADTQYF.

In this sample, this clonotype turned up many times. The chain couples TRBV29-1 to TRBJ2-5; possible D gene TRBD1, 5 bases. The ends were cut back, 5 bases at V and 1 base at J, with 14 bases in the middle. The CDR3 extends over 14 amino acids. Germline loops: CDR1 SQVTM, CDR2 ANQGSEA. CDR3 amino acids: CSVFDSFLQETQYF. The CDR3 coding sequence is TGCAGCGTTTTCGACAGCTTCCTCCAAGAGACCCAGTACTTC.

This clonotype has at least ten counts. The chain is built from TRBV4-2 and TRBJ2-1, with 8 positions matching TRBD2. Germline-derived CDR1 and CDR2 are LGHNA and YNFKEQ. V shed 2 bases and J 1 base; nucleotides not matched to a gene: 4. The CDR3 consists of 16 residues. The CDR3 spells CASSQMTSASYNEQFF. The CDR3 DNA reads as TGTGCCAGCAGCCAAATGACTAGCGCATCCTACAATGAGCAGTTCTTC.

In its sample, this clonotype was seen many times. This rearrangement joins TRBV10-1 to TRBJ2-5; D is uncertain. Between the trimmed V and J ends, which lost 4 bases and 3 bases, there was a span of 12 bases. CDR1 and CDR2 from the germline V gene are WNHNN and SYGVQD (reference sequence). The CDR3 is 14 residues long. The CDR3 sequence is CASSASKKEETQYF. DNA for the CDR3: TGCGCCAGCAGTGCGTCGAAAAAGGAAGAGACCCAGTACTTC.

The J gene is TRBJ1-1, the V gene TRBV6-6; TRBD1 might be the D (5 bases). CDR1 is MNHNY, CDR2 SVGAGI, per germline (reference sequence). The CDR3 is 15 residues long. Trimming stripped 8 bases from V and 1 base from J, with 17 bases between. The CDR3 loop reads CASSGTASSNTEAFF. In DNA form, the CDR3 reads TGTGCCAGCTCCGGGACGGCGTCTTCGAACACTGAAGCTTTCTTT.

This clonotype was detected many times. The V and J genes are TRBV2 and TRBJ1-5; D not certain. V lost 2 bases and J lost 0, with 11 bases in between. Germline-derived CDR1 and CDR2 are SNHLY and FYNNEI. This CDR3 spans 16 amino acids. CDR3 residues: CASSERTAHSNQPQHF. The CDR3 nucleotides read TGTGCCAGCAGTGAACGTACAGCTCATAGCAATCAGCCCCAGCATTTT.

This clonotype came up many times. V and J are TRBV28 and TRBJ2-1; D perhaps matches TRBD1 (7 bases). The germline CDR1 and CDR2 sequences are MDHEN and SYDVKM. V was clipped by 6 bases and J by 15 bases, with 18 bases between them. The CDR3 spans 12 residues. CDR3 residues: CASSRLQGEAFF. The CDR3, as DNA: TGTGCCAGCAGCCGGCTTCAGGGGGAGGCGTTCTTC.

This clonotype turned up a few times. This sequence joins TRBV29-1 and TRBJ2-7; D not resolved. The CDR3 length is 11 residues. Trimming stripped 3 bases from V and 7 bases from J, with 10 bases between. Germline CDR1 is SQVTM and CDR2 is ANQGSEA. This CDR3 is CSVEAGWEQYF. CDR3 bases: TGCAGCGTTGAGGCTGGTTGGGAGCAGTACTTC.